The 30 T cell receptor beta chains below were found in one sample sequenced in a study of T-cell memory formation after mild COVID-19. TCRdb used MiXCR to reprocess the 5' RACE reads, holding one entry per CDR3 protein. Of about 360,000 distinct CDR3 sequences listed, about 15% are singletons. The sequenced sample was PBMCs or a T cell subset sorted from them (not recorded which). Receptor source: a man aged 18 to 29 who had mild COVID-19 (a few samples of this study predate the infection). Cell type and time point are not known.

This chain connects TRBV4-3 to TRBJ1-1; tentatively, D is TRBD1 (6 bases). V lost 1 base and J lost 1, with 13 bases in between. The CDR3 is 16 amino acids. Germline values: CDR1 LGHNA, CDR2 YSLEER. Here the CDR3 reads CASSQVRGDRNTEAFF. DNA of the CDR3: TGCGCCAGCAGCCAAGTCAGGGGCGACCGGAACACTGAAGCTTTCTTT.

The chain couples TRBV5-5 to TRBJ1-6; D is possibly TRBD1 (5 bases). Germline V gene data show CDR1 as SGHKS and CDR2 as YYEKEE (reference sequence). V lost 3 bases and J 8 bases, leaving 12 bases between the germline ends. The CDR3 length is 14 residues. This CDR3 reads CASSWDGPYSPLHF. The DNA for the CDR3 is TGTGCCAGCAGCTGGGACGGACCGTATTCACCCCTCCACTTT.

In its sample, this clonotype was seen a few times. The CDR3 sequence is CASSYVGPTTDTQYF. The CDR3 coding sequence is TGTGCCAGCAGTTACGTGGGGCCTACCACAGATACGCAGTATTTT. The chain is built from TRBV6-2 or TRBV6-3 and TRBJ2-3, with D perhaps TRBD1 (5 bases). Between the trimmed V and J ends, which lost 2 bases and 2 bases, there was a span of 11 bases. The CDR3 totals 15 residues. In germline, CDR1 is MNHEY, CDR2 SVGEGT.

The J gene is TRBJ2-2, the V gene TRBV6-5; possibly TRBD2 for D (5 bases). The CDR3 length is 16 residues. V was pared by 2 bases and J by 1 base, with 11 bases between. Germline loops: CDR1 MNHEY, CDR2 SVGAGI. The CDR3 region is CASSYRRAVNTGELFF. Here the CDR3 DNA reads TGTGCCAGCAGTTACCGGCGGGCAGTGAACACCGGGGAGCTGTTTTTT.

Here the CDR3 reads CASSTDRGGADTQYF. CDR3 bases: TGTGCCAGCAGCACCGACAGGGGAGGTGCAGATACGCAGTATTTT. The rearrangement links TRBV7-9 to TRBJ2-3; 8 positions agree with TRBD1. CDR1 is SEHNR and CDR2 is FQNEAQ in the germline V gene (reference sequence). There are 15 residues in the CDR3. Germline trimming cut 5 bases from V and 4 bases from J; bases unmatched to any gene: 8.

Here the CDR3 DNA reads TGTGCCAGCAGCTTCATTCCACAGAACACTGAAGCTTTCTTT. This sequence encodes CASSFIPQNTEAFF. V and J are TRBV7-9 and TRBJ1-1, with D unresolved. Between the trimmed V and J ends, which lost 3 bases and 1 base, there was a span of 9 bases. Germline V gives CDR1 SEHNR, CDR2 FQNEAQ (reference sequence). The CDR3 extends over 14 amino acids.

The chain has TRBV3-1 and TRBJ2-2, with 10 nucleotides matching TRBD2. Trimming removed 1 base from V and 3 bases from J; junction bases left unmatched: 8. Germline V gene data show CDR1 as LGHDT and CDR2 as YNNKEL (reference sequence). This CDR3 spans 18 amino acids. For the CDR3, the DNA is TGTGCCAGCAGCCAAGGAGGAAGCGGGGGGGCCCACACCGGGGAGCTGTTTTTT. Amino acids: CASSQGGSGGAHTGELFF.

A few counts support this clonotype. The V and J genes are TRBV6-5 and TRBJ1-1; 7 nucleotides match TRBD1. This CDR3 is 16 amino acids long. V shed 2 bases, J shed 4 bases, and the junction held 10 bases outside the gene matches. The germline V gene has CDR1 MNHEY and CDR2 SVGAGI. CDR3 in amino acids: CASSYRTGARITEAFF. CDR3 sequence (DNA): TGTGCCAGCAGTTACCGTACAGGGGCTCGTATCACTGAAGCTTTCTTT.

The sample holds a few counts of this clonotype. This chain uses TRBV19 with TRBJ2-1; D is tentatively TRBD1 or TRBD2 (5 bases each). V lost 3 bases, J lost 8 bases, and 11 bases lay in between. Germline CDR1 and CDR2: LNHDA and SQIVND (reference sequence). There are 13 residues in the CDR3. Written as DNA, the CDR3 is TGTGCCAGTAGTATGTCCGGGGCCGATGAGCAGTTCTTC. Translating gives CASSMSGADEQFF.

Many counts were recorded for this clonotype. The rearrangement uses TRBV4-1 and TRBJ2-1; 7 nucleotides match TRBD1. Per germline, CDR1 MGHRA and CDR2 YSYEKL. V lost 3 bases, J lost 8 bases, and 7 bases stayed unmatched. This CDR3 spans 14 amino acids. CDR3 DNA sequence: TGCGCCAGCAGCCACCCTACAGGGGACCATGAGCAGTTCTTC. Translated, it gives CASSHPTGDHEQFF.

This clonotype showed up many times. The chain employs TRBV20-1 and TRBJ2-6, with D unresolved. Germline CDR1 reads DFQATT; CDR2 reads SNEGSKA (reference sequence). The CDR3 contains 14 residues. V lost 6 bases and J 0 bases, leaving 9 bases between the germline ends. The DNA for the CDR3 is TGCAGTGCCCCAGAGACCTCTGGGGCCAACGTCCTGACTTTC. This sequence encodes CSAPETSGANVLTF.

The sample holds a few counts of this clonotype. This sequence joins TRBV4-3 and TRBJ2-7; D remains ambiguous. Deletions cut 0 bases from V and 3 bases from J, with 9 bases between. This CDR3 contains 14 residues. Per germline, CDR1 LGHNA and CDR2 YSLEER. CDR3 in DNA: TGCGCCAGCAGCCAAGATTACGGGTTCTACGAGCAGTACTTC. Amino acid sequence: CASSQDYGFYEQYF.

This clonotype showed up just a few times. J is TRBJ2-5 and V is TRBV27; 11 positions agree with TRBD1. There are 15 residues in the CDR3. Germline V gene lookup returns CDR1 MNHEY and CDR2 SMNVEV (reference sequence). V shed 5 bases and J 5 bases; nucleotides not matched to a gene: 7. CDR3 sequence (DNA): TGTGCCAGCAGTCCCTGGACAGGGGGCGCGGAGACCCAGTACTTC. Encoded protein: CASSPWTGGAETQYF.

The chain is built from TRBV12-3 or TRBV12-4 and TRBJ2-3; 8 bases are a match to TRBD1. The CDR3 spans 14 residues. After removal of 1 base from V and 6 bases from J, the junction contained 3 bases not matched to a gene. The CDR3 DNA is TGTGCCAGCAGTTTAGTGCAGGGGGCGGATACGCAGTATTTT. Protein sequence: CASSLVQGADTQYF.

This clonotype was counted only a few times. J is TRBJ2-5 and V is TRBV24-1; D gene unclear. Trimming removed 1 base from V and 2 bases from J, with 19 bases in between. The CDR3 contains 18 residues. CDR1 KGHDR and CDR2 SFDVKD come from the germline V gene. The CDR3 DNA sequence: TGTGCCACCAGTGATTTTGTCCAGCCCGGAATCTTACAAGAGACCCAGTACTTC. Translating gives CATSDFVQPGILQETQYF.

V gene TRBV5-1 combines with J gene TRBJ1-4; 9 bases align to TRBD1. Losses at the gene ends were 0 bases for V and 7 bases for J; bases not matched to a gene: 10. This CDR3 has 17 residues. The germline V gene has CDR1 SGHRS and CDR2 YFSETQ. The CDR3 loop is CASSLAGGGTGSEKLFF. As DNA, the CDR3 is TGCGCCAGCAGCTTGGCGGGAGGAGGGACAGGGAGTGAAAAACTGTTTTTT.

For the CDR3, the DNA is TGTGCCAGCAGTCCCGACAGTCCAGGGGGAAACACCATATATTTT. Translating it yields CASSPDSPGGNTIYF. The chain recombines TRBV28 with TRBJ1-3; possible D gene TRBD1, 5 bases. The CDR3 sequence is 15 residues long. Germline V lookup: CDR1 MDHEN, CDR2 SYDVKM. Trimming took 5 bases from V and 4 from J, leaving 15 bases between them.

CDR3: CASSPPGGRDQPQHF. The CDR3 coding sequence is TGTGCCAGCTCACCACCAGGGGGGAGGGATCAGCCCCAGCATTTT. The V gene is TRBV18, the J gene TRBJ1-5; tentative D call: TRBD1 (6 bases). The ends were cut back, 0 bases at V and 5 bases at J, with 11 bases in the middle. Germline V lookup: CDR1 KGHSH, CDR2 LQKENI. The CDR3 is 15 residues long.

This clonotype was counted a few times. V gene TRBV12-3 or TRBV12-4 combines with J gene TRBJ2-2; 11 bases align to TRBD1. The V segment lost 6 bases and the J segment 7 bases; nucleotides outside the gene matches: 13. The CDR3 length is 17 residues. CDR3 sequence: CASRNLPGQGVFGELFF. CDR3 bases: TGTGCCAGCAGAAATCTTCCGGGACAGGGGGTGTTCGGGGAGCTGTTTTTT.

The genes are TRBV20-1 and TRBJ1-1; D is unresolved. The CDR3 has 13 amino acids. With 7 bases removed from V and 2 bases from J, the gap between germline ends came to 14 bases. The V gene's germline CDR1 is DFQATT and CDR2 SNEGSKA (reference sequence). The chain's CDR3 is CSVPKHLNTEAFF. CDR3 nucleotide sequence: TGCAGTGTTCCGAAACACCTTAACACTGAAGCTTTCTTT.

In its sample, this clonotype was seen a few times. The V gene is TRBV12-3 or TRBV12-4, the J gene TRBJ2-3; D not certain. The CDR3 sequence is 16 residues long. The V end lost 2 bases, the J end lost 0 bases, and 12 bases lay between the germline ends. The CDR3 nucleotides read TGTGCCAGCAGTTTAAGGGCAGCTTTTAGCACAGATACGCAGTATTTT. Translating gives CASSLRAAFSTDTQYF.

This clonotype was observed a few times. The V and J genes are TRBV7-2 and TRBJ2-1; D may be TRBD2 (5 bases). Trimming took off 2 bases at V and 11 bases at J, with 10 bases between the two ends. Germline V gene sequence: CDR1 SGHTA, CDR2 FQGNSA. This CDR3 comprises 12 residues. CDR3 sequence: CASSLPLEKQFF. In DNA, the CDR3 is TGTGCCAGCAGCTTACCACTAGAGAAGCAGTTCTTC.

The genes are TRBV7-6 and TRBJ2-7; TRBD2 agrees at 15 bases. The CDR3 sequence is 21 residues long. The germline CDR1 and CDR2 sequences are SGHVS and FNYEAQ. The ends lost 4 bases at V and 2 bases at J; junction bases unmatched: 18. The CDR3 region is CASSSPGGPGLAGGYTYEQYF. The CDR3 coding sequence is TGTGCCAGCAGCTCCCCGGGGGGGCCGGGACTAGCGGGGGGATACACCTACGAGCAGTACTTC.

The sample holds a few counts of this clonotype. The genes are TRBV5-1 and TRBJ2-1, with D hard to call. Trimming removed 4 bases at V and 0 bases at J, with 8 bases between. The CDR3 consists of 14 residues. The germline V gene encodes CDR1 SGHRS and CDR2 YFSETQ. The CDR3 DNA reads as TGCGCCAGCAGCCCCCCTAGCTCCTACAATGAGCAGTTCTTC. Amino acid sequence: CASSPPSSYNEQFF.

This clonotype was counted at least ten times. The chain recombines TRBV12-3 or TRBV12-4 with TRBJ1-1; D uncertain. The V end was cut by 1 base, the J end by 0 bases, with 6 bases between. The CDR3 totals 14 residues. The CDR3 here is CASSLGALNTEAFF. The CDR3 DNA sequence: TGTGCCAGCAGTTTAGGAGCCTTGAACACTGAAGCTTTCTTT.

In this sample, this clonotype turned up many times. The V call is TRBV12-3 or TRBV12-4, the J call TRBJ2-5; D unclear. CDR3 length equals 14 residues. V lost 6 bases, J lost 1 base, and 12 bases lay in between. The CDR3: CASSLGTVQETQYF. The CDR3 bases are TGTGCCAGCAGCTTGGGAACCGTCCAAGAGACCCAGTACTTC.

V gene TRBV12-3 or TRBV12-4 combines with J gene TRBJ2-2; D uncertain. The CDR3 is 15 amino acids. Trimming left V 3 bases short and J 2 bases short, with 10 bases between. This CDR3 is CASSFYTANTGELFF. The DNA for the CDR3 is TGTGCCAGCAGTTTCTACACAGCAAACACCGGGGAGCTGTTTTTT.

The chain couples TRBV9 to TRBJ2-1; D is perhaps TRBD1 (5 bases). Trimming left V 0 bases short and J 5 bases short, with 15 bases between. CDR1 SGDLS and CDR2 YYNGEE come from the germline V gene. The CDR3 length is 16 residues. CDR3 region: CASSVEAGFTNNEQFF. As DNA, the CDR3 is TGTGCCAGCAGCGTAGAGGCAGGGTTTACTAACAATGAGCAGTTCTTC. The full variable domain, its missing parts supplied by reference TRBV9 and TRBJ2-1, is DSGVTQTPKHLITATGQRVTLRCSPRSGDLSVYWYQQSLDQGLQFLIQYYNGEERAKGNILERFSAQQFPDLHSELNLSSLELGDSALYFCASSVEAGFTNNEQFFGPGTRLTVL.

The gene calls are TRBV19 and TRBJ1-1, with 11 bases lining up with TRBD1. Trimming removed 10 bases from V and 3 bases from J; junction bases left unmatched: 13. The germline V gene encodes CDR1 LNHDA and CDR2 SQIVND (reference sequence). The CDR3 is made up of 16 amino acids. CDR3 coding DNA: TGTGCCACCGCACCTACTTGGACAGGGGGCTACACTGAAGCTTTCTTT. It yields the protein CATAPTWTGGYTEAFF.

V usage is TRBV9 and J usage is TRBJ2-1; 9 nucleotides match TRBD2. The CDR3 loop spans 15 amino acids. CDR1 and CDR2 (germline): SGDLS, YYNGEE. The V and J ends lost 0 bases and 3 bases, in that order; junction bases with no gene match: 1. CDR3 in DNA: TGTGCCAGCAGCGTAGTTAGCGGGAGCTACAATGAGCAGTTCTTC. This encodes CASSVVSGSYNEQFF.